This TCR beta chain was sequenced during a study of spatial heterogeneity in lung cancer. The germline V gene has CDR1 LNHNV and CDR2 YYDKDF (reference sequence). The CDR3 has 15 residues. V was cut by 2 bases and J by 4 bases, with 14 bases left in between. Individually, TCR cDNA molecules were each labelled with a unique molecular identifier. Each CDR3 protein gets one entry after TCRdb re-called the 5' RACE reads with MiXCR. The repertoire holds 8,500 to 14,000 distinct CDR3 sequences, with 3% to 5% as singletons. The time point here: sample taken at primary tumor resection. Extraction of whole RNA from tumor, nontumor lung or frozen PBMC preceded unsorted sequencing. 72 TRACERx patients with early, untreated non-small cell lung cancer donated samples. Ten or more counts support this clonotype.

The source of this sequence is a male donor with early-stage non-small cell lung cancer. This sample comprised normal lung tissue next to the tumor, obtained at surgery. The chain carries TRBV15 and TRBJ1-2; D is possibly TRBD1 (5 bases). The CDR3 DNA reads as TGTGCCACCAGCAGACTTACACGGGACGCCTATGGCTACACCTTC. Its translation: CATSRLTRDAYGYTF.